This T cell receptor (beta chain) came from a study of cytotoxic CD8 clonotypes in ibrutinib-treated CLL. Looking at the study overall: Partial response was seen in approximately 24 patients and complete response in 2; after median around 5.5 years, approximately 15 stayed remitted, about 12 progressed.

Overall study findings and caveats: Among the clonotypes, public ones were uncommon and contracted or held stable on treatment.

Trimming removed 8 bases from V and 5 bases from J, with 10 bases in between. This CDR3 is 12 amino acids long. Germline-derived CDR1 and CDR2 are LNHDA and SQIVND (reference sequence). The method was immunoSEQ multiplex PCR; TCRdb's version includes in-frame clones alone and lacks a portion of them. The top ten clones hold about 24% of a sample with 53,000 or so clones, roughly 49% of them seen once. Details on this clone: Its antigen is not identified.

Cryopreserved PBMCs yielded approximately 2 micrograms of genomic DNA for TCR beta libraries. This TCR derives from a human donor with chronic lymphocytic leukemia. Sample: PBMCs, taken at disease progression, from a patient treated with ibrutinib. The V call is TRBV19, the J call TRBJ2-1, with TRBD2 as a possible D gene (6 bases). The chain's CDR3 is CASGDWDNEQFF. In DNA, the CDR3 is TGTGCCAGTGGGGACTGGGACAATGAGCAGTTCTTC.